This T cell receptor (beta chain) came from a study of blood T cell repertoires in COVID-19. The overall study: Specimens from acute and convalescent COVID-19 originated in the United States, Italy and Spain. Sources were T cells, B-cell-depleted T cells, or PBMCs; the material itself was cDNA or gDNA.

V was pared by 2 bases and J by 5 bases, with 12 bases between. The CDR3 spans 14 residues. Per germline, CDR1 MNHEY and CDR2 SVGAGI. In the study's own analysis: Amplification from reference gene primers served as the basis for estimated nucleated cell counts. The repertoire was sequenced with immunoSEQ multiplex PCR; TCRdb's copy has only in-frame clones and lacks some. That table gives V, J and clone size, and the DNA gave D and trimming. This sample carries around 65,000 clones, less than 80% of them seen once, and the ten largest clones take around a sixth. This TCR was sampled from a man between 60 and 70 years old with acute or convalescent COVID-19. The sample consisted of peripheral blood. V gene TRBV6-5 combines with J gene TRBJ2-5, with D perhaps TRBD1 (6 bases). Written as DNA, the CDR3 is TGTGCCAGCAGTTACGGGGCAGGGGTGGAGACCCAGTACTTC. Protein: CASSYGAGVETQYF.